One T cell receptor (beta chain) is described in this entry. Antigen: not known. The sample belongs to a study of vaccination effects on CD4 cells after COVID-19. Peptide-pool stimulation followed by sequencing identified expanded antigen-specific CD4+ clonotypes in the ViraFEST assay. Researchers isolated CD4+ T cells once 9 to 11 days of culture had elapsed. Their SARS-CoV-2 infection, verified by PCR, occurred between March and December 2020. The CDR3 length is 14 residues. Germline lookup yields CDR1 SGHRS and CDR2 YFSETQ. Unmatched junction bases numbered 7, after V lost 4 bases and J lost 4 bases. Profiling relied on immunoSEQ multiplex PCR, and the TCRdb table lists in-frame clones only, not all of them. The table shows approximately 26,000 clones, with around 79% occurring only once.

The receptor was isolated from a human donor who had a prior SARS-CoV-2 infection. Sequenced material: CD4+ T cells from PBMCs cultured with HCoV-NL63 spike peptides, taken before COVID-19 vaccination. The chain combines TRBV5-1 with TRBJ2-7, with 8 nucleotides matching TRBD1. This CDR3 is CASSPGQDPYEQYF. The CDR3 DNA follows: TGCGCCAGCAGCCCGGGACAGGATCCTTACGAGCAGTACTTC.